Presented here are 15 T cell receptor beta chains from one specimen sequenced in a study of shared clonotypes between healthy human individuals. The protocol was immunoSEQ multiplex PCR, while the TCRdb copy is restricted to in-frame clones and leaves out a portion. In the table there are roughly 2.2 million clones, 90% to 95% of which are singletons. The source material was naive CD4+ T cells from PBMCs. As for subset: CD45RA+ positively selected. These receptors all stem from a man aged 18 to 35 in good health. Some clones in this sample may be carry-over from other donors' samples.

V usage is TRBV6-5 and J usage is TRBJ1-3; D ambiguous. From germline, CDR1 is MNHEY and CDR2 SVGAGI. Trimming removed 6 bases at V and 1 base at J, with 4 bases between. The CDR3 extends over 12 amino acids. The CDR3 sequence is CASSESGNTIYF. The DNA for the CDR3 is TGTGCCAGCAGCGAATCTGGAAACACCATATATTTT.

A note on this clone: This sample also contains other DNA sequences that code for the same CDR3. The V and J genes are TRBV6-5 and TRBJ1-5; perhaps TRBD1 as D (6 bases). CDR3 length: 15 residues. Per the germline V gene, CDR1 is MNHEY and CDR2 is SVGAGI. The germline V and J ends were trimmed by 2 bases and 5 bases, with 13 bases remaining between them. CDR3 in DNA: TGTGCCAGCAGTTACGGGGGGGGGCTTGATCAGCCCCAGCATTTT. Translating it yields CASSYGGGLDQPQHF.

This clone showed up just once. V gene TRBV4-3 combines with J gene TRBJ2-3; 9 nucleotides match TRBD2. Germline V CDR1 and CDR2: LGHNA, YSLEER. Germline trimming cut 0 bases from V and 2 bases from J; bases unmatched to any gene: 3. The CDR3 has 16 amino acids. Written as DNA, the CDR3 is TGCGCCAGCAGCCAAGATCTAGCGGGGTACACAGATACGCAGTATTTT. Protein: CASSQDLAGYTDTQYF.

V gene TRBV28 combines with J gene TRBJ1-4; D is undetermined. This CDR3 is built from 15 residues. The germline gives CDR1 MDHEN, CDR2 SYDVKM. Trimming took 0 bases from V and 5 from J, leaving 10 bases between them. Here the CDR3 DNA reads TGTGCCAGCAGTTTATGGGAACGGGGAAATGAAAAACTGTTTTTT. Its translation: CASSLWERGNEKLFF. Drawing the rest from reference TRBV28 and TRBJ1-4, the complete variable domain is DVKVTQSSRYLVKRTGEKVFLECVQDMDHENMFWYRQDPGLGLRLIYFSYDVKMKEKGDIPEGYSVSREKKERFSLILESASTNQTSMYLCASSLWERGNEKLFFGSGTQLSVL.

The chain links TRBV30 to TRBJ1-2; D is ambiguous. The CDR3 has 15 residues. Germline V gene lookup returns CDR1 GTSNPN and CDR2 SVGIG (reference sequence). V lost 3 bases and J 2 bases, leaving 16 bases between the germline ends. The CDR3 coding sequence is TGTGCCTGGAGAATAATAAAAGGACCCAACTATGGCTACACCTTC. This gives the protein CAWRIIKGPNYGYTF.

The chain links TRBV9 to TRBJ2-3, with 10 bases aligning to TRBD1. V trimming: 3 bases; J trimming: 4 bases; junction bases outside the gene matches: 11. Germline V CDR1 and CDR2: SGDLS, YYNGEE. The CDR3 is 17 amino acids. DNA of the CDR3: TGTGCCAGCAGCGACCCTGAGAGGACAGGGGGAGCAGATACGCAGTATTTT. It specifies CASSDPERTGGADTQYF.

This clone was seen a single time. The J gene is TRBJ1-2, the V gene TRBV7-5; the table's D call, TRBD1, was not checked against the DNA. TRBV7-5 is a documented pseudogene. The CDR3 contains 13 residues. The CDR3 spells CVRSLGAGNGYTF. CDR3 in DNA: TGTGTCAGAAGCTTAGGGGCTGGTAACGGCTACACCTTC.

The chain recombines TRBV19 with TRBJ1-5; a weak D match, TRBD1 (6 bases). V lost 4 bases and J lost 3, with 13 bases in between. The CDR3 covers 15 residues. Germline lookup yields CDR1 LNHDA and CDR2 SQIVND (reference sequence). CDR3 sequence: CASSTDTGYNQPQHF. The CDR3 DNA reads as TGTGCCAGTAGTACCGATACAGGGTACAATCAGCCCCAGCATTTT.

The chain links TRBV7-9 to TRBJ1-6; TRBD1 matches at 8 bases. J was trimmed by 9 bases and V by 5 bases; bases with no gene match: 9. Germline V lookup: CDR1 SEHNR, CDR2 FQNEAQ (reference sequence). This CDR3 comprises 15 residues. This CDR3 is CASSPNRGLASPLHF. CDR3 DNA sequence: TGTGCCAGCAGCCCAAACAGGGGGTTAGCTTCACCCCTCCACTTT.

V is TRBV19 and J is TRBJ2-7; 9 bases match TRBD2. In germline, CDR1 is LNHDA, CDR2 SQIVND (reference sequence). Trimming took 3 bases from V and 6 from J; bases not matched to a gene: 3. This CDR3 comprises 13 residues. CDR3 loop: CASSMREGSEQYF. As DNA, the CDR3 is TGTGCCAGTAGTATGCGGGAGGGCAGCGAGCAGTACTTC.

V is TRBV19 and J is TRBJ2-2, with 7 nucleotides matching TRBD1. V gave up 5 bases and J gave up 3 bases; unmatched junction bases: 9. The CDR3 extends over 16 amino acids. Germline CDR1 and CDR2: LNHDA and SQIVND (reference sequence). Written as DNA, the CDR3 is TGTGCCAGTAGTGTAAAGGGGGCTTTGGACACCGGGGAGCTGTTTTTT. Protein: CASSVKGALDTGELFF.

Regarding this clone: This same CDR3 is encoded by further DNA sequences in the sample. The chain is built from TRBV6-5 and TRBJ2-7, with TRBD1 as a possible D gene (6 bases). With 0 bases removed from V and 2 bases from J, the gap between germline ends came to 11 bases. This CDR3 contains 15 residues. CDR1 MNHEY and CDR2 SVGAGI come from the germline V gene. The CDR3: CASSYSARGPYEQYF. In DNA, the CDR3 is TGTGCCAGCAGTTACTCGGCCAGGGGTCCCTACGAGCAGTACTTC.

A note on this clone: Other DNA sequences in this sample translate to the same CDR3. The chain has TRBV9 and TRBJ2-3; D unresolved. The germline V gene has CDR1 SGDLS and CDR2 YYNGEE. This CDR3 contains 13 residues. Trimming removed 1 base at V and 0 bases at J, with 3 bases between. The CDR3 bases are TGTGCCAGCAGCGTATCAAGCACAGATACGCAGTATTTT. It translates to CASSVSSTDTQYF. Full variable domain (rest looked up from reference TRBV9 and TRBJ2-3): DSGVTQTPKHLITATGQRVTLRCSPRSGDLSVYWYQQSLDQGLQFLIQYYNGEERAKGNILERFSAQQFPDLHSELNLSSLELGDSALYFCASSVSSTDTQYFGPGTRLTVL.

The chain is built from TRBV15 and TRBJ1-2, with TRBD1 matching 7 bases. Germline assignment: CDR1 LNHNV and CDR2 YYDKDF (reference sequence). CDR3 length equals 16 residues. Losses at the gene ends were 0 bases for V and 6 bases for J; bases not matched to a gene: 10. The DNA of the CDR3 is TGTGCCACCAGCAGAGATGCGGTAGGCAGGGGGGATGGCTACACCTTC. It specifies CATSRDAVGRGDGYTF. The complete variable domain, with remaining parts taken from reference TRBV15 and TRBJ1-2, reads DAMVIQNPRYQVTQFGKPVTLSCSQTLNHNVMYWYQQKSSQAPKLLFHYYDKDFNNEADTPDNFQSRRPNTSFCFLDIRSPGLGDTAMYLCATSRDAVGRGDGYTFGSGTRLTVV.

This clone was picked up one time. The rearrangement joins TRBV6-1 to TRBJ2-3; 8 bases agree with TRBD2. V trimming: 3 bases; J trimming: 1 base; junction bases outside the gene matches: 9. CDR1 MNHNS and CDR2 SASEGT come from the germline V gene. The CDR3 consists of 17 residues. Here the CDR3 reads CASSDRVGRGGTDTQYF. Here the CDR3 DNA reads TGTGCCAGCAGTGATAGGGTCGGGAGGGGGGGCACAGATACGCAGTATTTT.